This T cell receptor (beta chain) was sequenced in a study of blood T cell repertoires in COVID-19. At the level of the study: Researchers got acute and convalescent COVID-19 samples from the United States, Italy and Spain. Sample material is recorded as cDNA or gDNA derived from T cells, B-cell-depleted T cells, or PBMCs.

Germline-derived CDR1 and CDR2 are SGHNT and YENEEA. V lost 1 base to trimming and J lost 4 bases, with 8 bases between them. This CDR3 spans 14 amino acids. Authors' data handling: Reference gene primer amplification gave estimated nucleated cell counts. The assay was immunoSEQ multiplex PCR, and TCRdb's table has in-frame clones only and misses some. The V and J calls and the clone size are those of that table, but D and trimming were determined from the DNA. The top ten hold approximately 10% of the sample, which has 150,000 to 200,000 clones, more than 80% seen once. The sequenced material came from peripheral blood. This TCR came from a human donor in a cohort sampled during active COVID-19. The chain recombines TRBV11-3 with TRBJ2-1; D remains unclear. CDR3 DNA: TGTGCCAGCAGCTTAGCAAGAGAATACAATGAGCAGTTCTTC. Protein product: CASSLAREYNEQFF. The variable domain in full, with the rest retrieved from reference TRBV11-3 and TRBJ2-1, is EAGVVQSPRYKIIEKKQPVAFWCNPISGHNTLYWYLQNLGQGPELLIRYENEEAVDDSQLPKDRFSAERLKGVDSTLKIQPAELGDSAVYLCASSLAREYNEQFFGPGTRLTVL.